This T cell receptor beta chain emerged from a study of spatial heterogeneity in lung cancer. Documented time point: sample taken at primary tumor resection. This clonotype was counted at least ten times. The junction departs from the called germline gene at one end, perhaps through a read error. There are 19 residues in the CDR3. Germline values: CDR1 ENHRY, CDR2 SYGVKD. TCRdb re-derived calls from the 5' RACE reads in MiXCR, one entry per CDR3 protein. This repertoire shows some 23,000 distinct CDR3 sequences, about 7.2% found once; its top ten account for roughly an eighth. The sequence was obtained from a male donor with early-stage non-small cell lung cancer. The gene calls are TRBV10-3 and TRBJ1-4; D possibly corresponds to TRBD1 (6 bases). Source: PBMCs, taken at surgery. CDR3 sequence (DNA): TGTGCCATCAGTGAGTCGCCCCCTCGGGGGCGGGCAACCAATGAAAAACTGTTTTTT. Amino acids: CAISESPPRGRATNEKLFF.